This T cell receptor beta chain was sequenced for a study of cytomegalovirus exposure and HLA in healthy donors. Both 60 Vbeta primers and 13 Jbeta primers went into the PCR. The protocol was immunoSEQ multiplex PCR, while the TCRdb copy is restricted to in-frame clones and leaves out a portion. The sample includes about 57,000 clones, less than 85% of them seen just once. J was trimmed by 2 bases and V by 3 bases; bases with no gene match: 6. The CDR3 has 16 amino acids. CDR1 SGHRS and CDR2 YFSETQ come from the germline V gene. The table lists this clone with a count of one. The chain combines TRBV5-1 with TRBJ2-5, with 11 bases matching TRBD2. This sequence was found in a man between 25 and 39 years old in good health and CMV-seropositive. Sequencing was carried out using PBMCs. The chain's CDR3 is CASSYTSGGVQETQYF. The CDR3 DNA sequence: TGCGCCAGCAGCTATACTAGCGGGGGAGTTCAAGAGACCCAGTACTTC.